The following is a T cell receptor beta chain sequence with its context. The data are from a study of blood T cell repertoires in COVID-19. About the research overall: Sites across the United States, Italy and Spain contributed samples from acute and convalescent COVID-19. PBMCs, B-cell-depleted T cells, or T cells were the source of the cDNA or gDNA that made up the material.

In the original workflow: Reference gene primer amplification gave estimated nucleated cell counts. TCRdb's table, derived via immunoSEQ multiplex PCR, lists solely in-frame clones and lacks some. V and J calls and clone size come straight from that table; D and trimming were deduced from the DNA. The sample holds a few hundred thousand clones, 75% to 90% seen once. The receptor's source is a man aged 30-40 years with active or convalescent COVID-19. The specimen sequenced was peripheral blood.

CDR3 amino acids: CASSARQGASHEKLFF. CDR3 nucleotides: TGTGCCAGCAGCGCCAGACAGGGGGCAAGTCATGAAAAACTGTTTTTT. The chain carries TRBV7-9 and TRBJ1-4, with 10 bases matching TRBD1. The CDR3 runs to 16 residues. CDR1 is SEHNR, CDR2 FQNEAQ, per germline (reference sequence). Trimming took 5 bases from V and 6 from J; bases not matched to a gene: 9.